A selection of T cell receptor beta chains follows, all from one sample in a study of Tregs in tolerant kidney transplant recipients. The table came from immunoSEQ multiplex PCR; TCRdb's copy has only in-frame clones and leaves some out. The data hold over 50,000 clones, with approximately 83% observed a single time. The starting material was Tregs from blood, obtained before the transplant. The receptors shown here come from a human donor who received a combined kidney and bone marrow transplant. The CDR3 runs from the conserved cysteine through the conserved F or W. A D gene is named only where the DNA matches it firmly. Part of the rows lack a size; the others show once, few, many or a class for expanded clones.

. | TRBJ1-2 | TRBD1 | TRBV29-1 | TGCAGCGTTGAACCCCTCCCCGGGACAGGGGATTCGAACTATGGCTACACCTTC | CSVEPLPGTGDSNYGYTF
. | TRBJ1-3 | . | TRBV5-1 | TGCGCCAGCAGCTTGGGATCTGGAAACACCATATATTTT | CASSLGSGNTIYF
. | TRBJ1-5 | . | TRBV19 | TGTGCCAGTAGATGGTCCGGGGCTAGCAATCAGCCCCAGCATTTT | CASRWSGASNQPQHF
. | TRBJ1-2 | . | TRBV29-1 | TGCAGCGTTGAACTACAGGTGTCTGTCTATGGCTACACCTTC | CSVELQVSVYGYTF
. | TRBJ2-7 | . | TRBV5-1 | TGCGCCAGCAAGGGGGACAAAGCCTACGAGCAGTACTTC | CASKGDKAYEQYF
once | TRBJ2-6 | . | TRBV5-1 | TGCGCCAGCAGCTTGGAGGCGAGCGGGGCCAACGTCCTGACTTTC | CASSLEASGANVLTF
. | TRBJ2-5 | . | TRBV13 | TGTGCCAGCATCCCGCAAGAGACCCAGTACTTC | CASIPQETQYF
. | TRBJ1-2 | . | TRBV7-9 | TGTGCCAGCAGCTTAGGCCGGCGGGGCTACACCTTC | CASSLGRRGYTF
. | TRBJ2-1 | . | TRBV27 | TGTGCCAGCAGGGGAATTGACAGAAATGAGCAGTTCTTC | CASRGIDRNEQFF
. | TRBJ2-3 | . | TRBV7-9 | TGTGCCAGCAGCCATACACAGTACACAGATACGCAGTATTTT | CASSHTQYTDTQYF
. | TRBJ2-1 | TRBD2 | TRBV28 | TGTGCCAGCAGCCAAGCGGGAGGCCCTTGGGATGAGCAGTTCTTC | CASSQAGGPWDEQFF
. | TRBJ2-7 | . | TRBV16 | TGTGCCAGCAGCCAATATACAGACAGCTCCTACGAGCAGTACTTC | CASSQYTDSSYEQYF
. | TRBJ2-7 | . | TRBV7-4 | TGTGCCAGCAGCCAAAGGGTCATGTGGCGTCCGGTTTTCTACGAGCAGTACTTC | CASSQRVMWRPVFYEQYF
. | TRBJ1-1 | . | TRBV19 | TGTGCCAGTACCCCTCTGGACAGACCAAACACTGAAGCTTTCTTT | CASTPLDRPNTEAFF
. | TRBJ1-1 | TRBD1 | TRBV12-5 | TGTGCTAGTGGTTTGCCCCGGACAGGGGGGATGAACACTGAAGCTTTCTTT | CASGLPRTGGMNTEAFF
. | TRBJ2-7 | TRBD2 | TRBV15 | TGTGCCACCAGCAGGCTAGCGGGGAGCTCCTACGAGCAGTACTTC | CATSRLAGSSYEQYF
few | TRBJ2-1 | TRBD1 | TRBV27 | TGTGCCAGCAGTTTGGGACAGGGGGCGAACAATGAGCAGTTCTTC | CASSLGQGANNEQFF
. | TRBJ2-5 | TRBD1 | TRBV9 | TGTGCCAGCAGCGTAAGGTCTTGGGGGACAGGGCCGCTCGGCGCCGAGACCCAGTACTTC | CASSVRSWGTGPLGAETQYF
once | TRBJ2-3 | TRBD2 | TRBV30 | TGTGCCTGGAGGGGGACTAGCAGCACAGATACGCAGTATTTT | CAWRGTSSTDTQYF
. | TRBJ2-7 | TRBD2 | TRBV10-3 | TGTGCCATCAGTGACCCAGGACTAGCGGGCTTCTACGAGCAGTACTTC | CAISDPGLAGFYEQYF
. | TRBJ2-5 | . | TRBV2 | TGTGCCAGCAGTGAAGAACAGGTGGAGGCGGCCCAGTACTTC | CASSEEQVEAAQYF
. | TRBJ1-1 | . | TRBV15 | TGTGCCACCAGCCTGGGCGTGGATACTGAAGCTTTCTTT | CATSLGVDTEAFF
. | TRBJ2-3 | . | TRBV20-1 | TGCAGTGCTGCAGGCCTAGCGACGCAGTATTTT | CSAAGLATQYF
. | TRBJ1-4 | . | TRBV11-2 | TGTGCCAGCAGCTTTGGGAATATGATCCCTAATGAAAAACTGTTTTTT | CASSFGNMIPNEKLFF
. | TRBJ2-7 | . | TRBV7-8 | TGTGCCAGCAGCTTACGGTGGGGGGGCGCTCTCTCCGAGCAGTACTTC | CASSLRWGGALSEQYF